This TCR beta chain is drawn from a study of CD8 T cells in Susac syndrome. The length of the CDR3 is 14 residues. CDR1 is LGHDT, CDR2 YNNKEL, per germline (reference sequence). J was trimmed by 2 bases and V by 5 bases; bases with no gene match: 4. It was with random hexamers that roughly 0.5 to 1 ug RNA was reverse transcribed. The method of amplification for TCR beta CDR3 was immunoSEQ multiplex PCR, covering 54 Vbeta and 13 Jbeta. TCRdb re-called the immunoSEQ multiplex PCR reads through MiXCR, storing one row per CDR3 protein. The sample holds 100,000 to 150,000 distinct CDR3 sequences; about 95% are singletons and the top ten take over 0.1%. CD8+ and CD4+ T cells from blood underwent TCR beta sequencing. Healthy donors formed controls matched for age and sex. Bulk CD8+ and CD4+ cells came from magnetic negative isolation; CD8+ TEMRA by FACS.

Specimen: CD4+ T cells from PBMCs. This TCR was sampled from a human donor in good health. This chain joins TRBV3-1 and TRBJ2-7, with 9 bases lining up with TRBD1. The CDR3: CASSTGTGTYEQYF. In DNA, the CDR3 is TGTGCCAGCAGCACCGGGACAGGGACCTACGAGCAGTACTTC.